These 16 T cell receptor beta chains were all obtained from the same sample, sequenced in a study of T cell responses to AZD1222 COVID-19 vaccine. Only in-frame clones appear in the TCRdb table, and some are missing; sequencing was by immunoSEQ multiplex PCR. Of approximately 110,000 clones listed, about 90% were seen once; the top ten hold just under 10%. The sequencing here drew on peripheral blood, taken on day 0 of AZD1222 vaccination. These receptors all come from an adult in good health.

This chain joins TRBV13 and TRBJ2-7; D remains ambiguous. CDR3 length: 12 amino acids. With 0 bases removed from V and 7 bases from J, the gap between germline ends came to 7 bases. In germline, CDR1 is PRHDT, CDR2 FYEKMQ (reference sequence). Written as DNA, the CDR3 is TGTGCCAGCAGCTTAGGTCCCGAGGAGCAGTACTTC. This sequence encodes CASSLGPEEQYF.

The chain uses TRBV10-3 and TRBJ2-7, with 10 bases aligning to TRBD2. CDR3 size: 14 residues. In germline, CDR1 is ENHRY, CDR2 SYGVKD. Trimming cost V 6 bases and J 4 bases; bases outside gene matches: 6. The CDR3 DNA sequence: TGTGCCATCAGCGCAGGACTAGCGGTATACGAGCAGTACTTC. This gives the protein CAISAGLAVYEQYF.

The V and J genes are TRBV6-2 or TRBV6-3 and TRBJ2-3, with D unresolved. Germline CDR1 reads MNHEY; CDR2 reads SVGEGT. The length of the CDR3 is 11 residues. Trimming removed 6 bases at V and 5 bases at J, with 6 bases between. CDR3: CASSMGDTQYF. The CDR3, as DNA: TGTGCCAGCAGCATGGGAGATACGCAGTATTTT.

The rearrangement links TRBV2 to TRBJ2-2; TRBD1 matches 8 bases. Looked up from germline, CDR1 is SNHLY and CDR2 is FYNNEI. V was pared by 5 bases and J by 7 bases, with 9 bases of the junction left unmatched. The CDR3 totals 15 residues. CDR3 in DNA: TGTGCCAGCAGTCCCCGGACAGGGCAAGGCGGGGAGCTGTTTTTT. Translation: CASSPRTGQGGELFF.

The chain combines TRBV27 with TRBJ2-1, with a possible D match to TRBD2 (6 bases). The CDR3 covers 14 residues. V was cut by 3 bases and J by 5 bases, with 11 bases left in between. CDR1 is MNHEY and CDR2 is SMNVEV in the germline V gene (reference sequence). CDR3 sequence reads: CASSFPGLHNEQFF. CDR3 nucleotide sequence: TGTGCCAGCAGTTTCCCCGGACTACACAATGAGCAGTTCTTC.

This clone was counted a single time. The rearrangement links TRBV2 to TRBJ2-7; the D gene is possibly TRBD1 (6 bases). Germline V gene sequence: CDR1 SNHLY, CDR2 FYNNEI. The V and J ends lost 7 bases and 7 bases respectively, with 20 bases between them. The CDR3 spans 14 residues. Written as DNA, the CDR3 is TGTGCCAGCACCAATACCAACAGGGCAGGGGAGCAGTACTTC. The encoded protein is CASTNTNRAGEQYF.

The count of this clone is one. CDR3 in DNA: TGTGCCTGGAGGATTAGGGGGTACTACGAGCAGTACTTC. This sequence encodes CAWRIRGYYEQYF. This rearrangement joins TRBV30 to TRBJ2-7, with D possibly being TRBD1 (6 bases). This CDR3 contains 13 residues. Germline V gene data show CDR1 as GTSNPN and CDR2 as SVGIG (reference sequence). V lost 3 bases to trimming and J lost 3 bases, with 12 bases between them.

The gene calls are TRBV18 and TRBJ2-7; 11 bases agree with TRBD1. Germline trimming cut 5 bases from V and 3 bases from J; bases unmatched to any gene: 3. Germline CDR1 reads KGHSH; CDR2 reads LQKENI. This CDR3 is built from 14 residues. Written as DNA, the CDR3 is TGTGCCAGCTCAACGGGGACAGGGGGCTACGAGCAGTACTTC. Translating gives CASSTGTGGYEQYF.

V gene TRBV5-8 combines with J gene TRBJ1-5; 7 bases fit TRBD1. The germline V gene encodes CDR1 SGHTS and CDR2 YDEGEE. The CDR3 runs 16 residues. Trimming removed 1 base from V and 2 bases from J; junction bases left unmatched: 6. This CDR3 reads CASSLFAGTGNQPQHF. The CDR3 nucleotides are TGTGCCAGCAGCTTGTTCGCCGGGACAGGCAATCAGCCCCAGCATTTT.

The rearrangement joins TRBV6-5 to TRBJ2-7, with 9 positions matching TRBD1. The germline V gene encodes CDR1 MNHEY and CDR2 SVGAGI. The length of the CDR3 is 15 residues. The ends lost 8 bases at V and 6 bases at J; junction bases unmatched: 14. The CDR3 DNA is TGTGCCAGCGGGGGCCCGGACAGGGGAAAAAGCGAGCAGTACTTC. It yields the protein CASGGPDRGKSEQYF.

The chain is built from TRBV24-1 and TRBJ2-1; 7 bases map to TRBD1. Germline CDR1 is KGHDR and CDR2 is SFDVKD. Germline trimming cut 10 bases from V and 0 bases from J; bases unmatched to any gene: 8. The CDR3 extends over 15 amino acids. Written as DNA, the CDR3 is TGTGCCACGATCGACCGGGACAGCTCCTACAATGAGCAGTTCTTC. Translated, it gives CATIDRDSSYNEQFF.

The chain couples TRBV6-6 to TRBJ1-6, with D uncertain. The germline gives CDR1 MNHNY, CDR2 SVGAGI (reference sequence). The CDR3 has 15 residues. The V and J ends lost 5 bases and 0 bases respectively, with 8 bases between them. The CDR3 protein is CASSQVGSYNSPLHF. CDR3 sequence (DNA): TGTGCCAGCAGTCAGGTGGGCTCCTATAATTCACCCCTCCACTTT.

The chain joins TRBV18 to TRBJ1-2; D is ambiguous. The CDR3 runs 13 residues. V shed 6 bases and J shed 8 bases, with 16 bases lying between them. Per germline, CDR1 KGHSH and CDR2 LQKENI. The CDR3 sequence: CASSAGSGQGYTF. For the CDR3, the DNA is TGTGCCAGCTCCGCTGGCAGCGGTCAAGGCTACACCTTC. Complete variable domain (other parts from reference TRBV18 and TRBJ1-2): NAGVMQNPRHLVRRRGQEARLRCSPMKGHSHVYWYRQLPEEGLKFMVYLQKENIIDESGMPKERFSAEFPKEGPSILRIQQVVRGDSAAYFCASSAGSGQGYTFGSGTRLTVV.

The chain recombines TRBV9 with TRBJ1-4; the D is unclear. Germline V gene sequence: CDR1 SGDLS, CDR2 YYNGEE. V shed 4 bases and J shed 8 bases, with 15 bases lying between them. The CDR3 spans 14 residues. The CDR3 spells CASSPAAIEEKLFF. The CDR3 region has the DNA TGTGCCAGCAGCCCCGCCGCGATTGAAGAAAAACTGTTTTTT.

The genes are TRBV9 and TRBJ1-2; 11 nucleotides match TRBD1. CDR1 and CDR2 (germline): SGDLS, YYNGEE. The length of the CDR3 is 18 residues. With V trimmed by 0 bases and J by 0 bases, 7 bases remained unmatched. DNA of the CDR3: TGTGCCAGCAGCGTAGGCCGGGACAGGGGGTCGGCTAACTATGGCTACACCTTC. It encodes CASSVGRDRGSANYGYTF.

This clone was found a few times. The chain couples TRBV11-2 to TRBJ2-7; D unclear. Germline V gene data show CDR1 as SGHAT and CDR2 as FQNNGV. The length of the CDR3 is 14 residues. Deletions cut 4 bases from V and 2 bases from J, with 12 bases between. CDR3 coding DNA: TGTGCCAGCAGCTCCTCAGACCTACCCTACGAGCAGTACTTC. It codes for CASSSSDLPYEQYF. The whole variable domain, remainder taken from reference TRBV11-2 and TRBJ2-7, is EAGVAQSPRYKIIEKRQSVAFWCNPISGHATLYWYQQILGQGPKLLIQFQNNGVVDDSQLPKDRFSAERLKGVDSTLKIQPAKLEDSAVYLCASSSSDLPYEQYFGPGTRLTVT.